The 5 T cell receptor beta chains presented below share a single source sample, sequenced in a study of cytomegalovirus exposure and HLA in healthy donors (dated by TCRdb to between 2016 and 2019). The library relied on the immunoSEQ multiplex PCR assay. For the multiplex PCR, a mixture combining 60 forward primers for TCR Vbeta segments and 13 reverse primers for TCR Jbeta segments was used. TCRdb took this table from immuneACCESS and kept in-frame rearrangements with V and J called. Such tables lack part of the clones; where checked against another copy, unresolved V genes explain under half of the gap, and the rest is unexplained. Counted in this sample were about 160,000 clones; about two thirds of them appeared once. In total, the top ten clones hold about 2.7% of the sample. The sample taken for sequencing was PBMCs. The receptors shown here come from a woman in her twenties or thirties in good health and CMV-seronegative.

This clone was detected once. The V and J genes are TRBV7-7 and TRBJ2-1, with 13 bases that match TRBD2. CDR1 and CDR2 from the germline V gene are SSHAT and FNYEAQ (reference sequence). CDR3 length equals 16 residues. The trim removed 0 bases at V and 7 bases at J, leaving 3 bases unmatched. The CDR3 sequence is CASSLAPTSGGNEQFF. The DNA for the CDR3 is TGTGCCAGCAGCTTAGCGCCGACTAGCGGGGGGAATGAGCAGTTCTTC.

The CDR3 region has the DNA TGTGCCAGCAGCCCCGGGGGGGGGATGGACACCATATATTTT. Its translation is CASSPGGGMDTIYF. The J gene is TRBJ1-3, the V gene TRBV11-2; D possibly corresponds to TRBD1 (5 bases). V lost 5 bases and J 8 bases, leaving 16 bases between the germline ends. The germline gives CDR1 SGHAT, CDR2 FQNNGV. The CDR3 has 14 amino acids.

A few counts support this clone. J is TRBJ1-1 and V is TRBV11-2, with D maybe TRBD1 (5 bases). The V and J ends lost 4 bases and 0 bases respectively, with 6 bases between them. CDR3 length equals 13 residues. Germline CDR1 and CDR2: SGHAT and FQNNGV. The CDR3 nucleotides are TGTGCCAGCAGCTCAGGGTTGAACACTGAAGCTTTCTTT. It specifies CASSSGLNTEAFF.

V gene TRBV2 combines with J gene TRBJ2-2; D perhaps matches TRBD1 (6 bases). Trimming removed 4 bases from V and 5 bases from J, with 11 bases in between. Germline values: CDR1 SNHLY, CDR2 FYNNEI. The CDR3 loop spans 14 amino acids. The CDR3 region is CASSGGRGTGELFF. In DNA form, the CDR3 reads TGTGCCAGCAGTGGGGGCAGGGGAACCGGGGAGCTGTTTTTT.

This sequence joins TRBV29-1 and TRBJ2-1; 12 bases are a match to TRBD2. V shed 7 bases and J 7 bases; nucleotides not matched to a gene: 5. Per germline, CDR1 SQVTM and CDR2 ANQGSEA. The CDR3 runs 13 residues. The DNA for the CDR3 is TGCAGCGATCGGACTAGCGGGATAAATGAGCAGTTCTTC. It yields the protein CSDRTSGINEQFF.